This TCR beta chain was sequenced in a study of T-cell reconstitution after alpha-beta-depleted transplantation in children. This clonotype was counted only a few times. The antigen remains unidentified. Study-wide results and caveats: Expanded graft clones numbering several hundred reportedly gave rise to alpha-beta T cells about two months after transplant. Fresh T-cell production supplied most of the T-cell counts and diversity seen one year after transplant. There were some patients whose high TCRbeta diversity at day 60 came from surviving recipient T cells and thymic progenitors.

Unique molecular identifiers were used in preparing the TCRbeta library. TCRdb re-analysed the PCR reads in MiXCR, keeping a single row per CDR3 protein. The top ten clones hold about 35% of a sample with fewer than 750,000 distinct CDR3 sequences, around 27% of them seen once. Germline V lookup: CDR1 SQVTM, CDR2 ANQGSEA. V was cut by 3 bases and J by 4 bases, with 15 bases left in between. The CDR3 extends over 14 amino acids. This chain connects TRBV29-1 to TRBJ1-2; D is possibly TRBD1 (5 bases). The input for sequencing was PBMCs, taken before TCRalphabeta/CD19-depleted stem cell transplant. The TCR originated in a boy under three years old with Wiskott-Aldrich syndrome, due to receive a stem cell transplant. The DNA for the CDR3 is TGCAGCGTTGATTTCAGGGAACATAGCTATGGCTACACCTTC. Translated, it gives CSVDFREHSYGYTF.